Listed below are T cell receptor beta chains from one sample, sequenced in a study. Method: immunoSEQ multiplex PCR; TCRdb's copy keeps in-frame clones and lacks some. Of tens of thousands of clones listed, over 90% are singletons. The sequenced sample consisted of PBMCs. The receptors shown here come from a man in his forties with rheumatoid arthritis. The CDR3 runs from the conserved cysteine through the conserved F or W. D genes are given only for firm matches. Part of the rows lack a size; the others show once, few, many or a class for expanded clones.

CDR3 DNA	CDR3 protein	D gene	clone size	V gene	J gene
TGTGCCAGCAGCTTAGGGGGGACAGGGGGAGCAGATACGCAGTATTTT	CASSLGGTGGADTQYF	TRBD1	once	TRBV7-2	TRBJ2-3
TGTGCCAGCTCACCCGCAGGGGTCCCCTACGAGCAGTACTTC	CASSPAGVPYEQYF	NA	NA	TRBV18	TRBJ2-7
TGCAGCGTTGAAGTACCCGGGTCACCCCTCCACTTT	CSVEVPGSPLHF	NA	NA	TRBV29-1	TRBJ1-6
TGTGCCAGCAGCTTGGATTATGGCTACACCTTC	CASSLDYGYTF	NA	NA	TRBV5-5	TRBJ1-2
TGTGCCAGCAGAGACGGACAGCTCTCTGGAAACACCATATATTTT	CASRDGQLSGNTIYF	NA	NA	TRBV6-1	TRBJ1-3
TGTGCCAGCAGGCCGGGACAGGGGGCCCCTTACAATGAGCAGTTCTTC	CASRPGQGAPYNEQFF	TRBD1	once	TRBV27	TRBJ2-1
TGTGCCATCAGTGCGGCGGGAGGGCCGGGGGGCCAAGAGACCCAGTACTTC	CAISAAGGPGGQETQYF	TRBD2	few	TRBV10-3	TRBJ2-5
TGTGCCTGGAGTGTTTTCTTAGCGGATGACAATGAGCAGTTCTTC	CAWSVFLADDNEQFF	NA	once	TRBV30	TRBJ2-1
TGCAGTGCTAGTCAGGCAGGTGATCAGCCCCAGCATTTT	CSASQAGDQPQHF	NA	NA	TRBV20-1	TRBJ1-5
TGTGCCAGCAGTTACTTCGGGGGGGACAAAGGGAACACCATATATTTT	CASSYFGGDKGNTIYF	NA	NA	TRBV6-5	TRBJ1-3
TGTGCCAGCAGGGTTCTCTCTGGAAACACCATATATTTT	CASRVLSGNTIYF	NA	NA	TRBV28	TRBJ1-3
TGTGCCAGTAGTCCCCCGACAGGGGGGCGGACCAAAAACATTCAGTACTTC	CASSPPTGGRTKNIQYF	TRBD1	NA	TRBV19	TRBJ2-4
TGCGCCAGCAGCTTGACCGGGACAGGGGGCAGGGAGACCCAGTACTTC	CASSLTGTGGRETQYF	TRBD1	NA	TRBV5-1	TRBJ2-5
TGTGCCAGCAGCCCAGGCGGCCCTAGCACAGATACGCAGTATTTT	CASSPGGPSTDTQYF	NA	NA	TRBV7-8	TRBJ2-3
TGTGCCAGAAGCTTGGTTATATCTGGGGGCGCAAAGGGCACAGATACGCAGTATTTT	CARSLVISGGAKGTDTQYF	NA	NA	TRBV5-3	TRBJ2-3
TGTGCCAGCTCACCACAGGAGACCCAGTACTTC	CASSPQETQYF	NA	NA	TRBV18	TRBJ2-5
TGTGCCAGCAGCTGGGGGACAGAAGCCTACGAGCAGTACTTC	CASSWGTEAYEQYF	TRBD1	NA	TRBV5-4	TRBJ2-7
TGTGCCAGCAGCTTAGCAGAGACCAATCAGCCCCAGCATTTT	CASSLAETNQPQHF	NA	NA	TRBV7-8	TRBJ1-5
TGTGCCAGCAGTTACCTGCGGGGAGGACAAGAGACCCAGTACTTC	CASSYLRGGQETQYF	NA	NA	TRBV6-5	TRBJ2-5
TGTGCCAGCAGCAAAGGGAACGGGAGGGGCCTTGAGACCCAGTACTTC	CASSKGNGRGLETQYF	NA	NA	TRBV21-1	TRBJ2-5
TGCAGCGTTGCCGGGGGGTTGACCGGGGAGCTGTTTTTT	CSVAGGLTGELFF	TRBD2	NA	TRBV29-1	TRBJ2-2
TGTGCCAGCAAATCTTCTCTAGCGGAATACGAGCAGTACTTC	CASKSSLAEYEQYF	TRBD2	NA	TRBV6-5	TRBJ2-7
TGTGCCAGCAGCCCGCCTAGTGGAACGCAGTATTTT	CASSPPSGTQYF	NA	NA	TRBV6-2/TRBV6-3	TRBJ2-3
TGTGCCACCAGCAGAGATCTTTCAGTCTCCACAGATACGCAGTATTTT	CATSRDLSVSTDTQYF	NA	NA	TRBV15	TRBJ2-3
TGTGCCAGCTTCGACAAATCCTCCATCTATGGCTACACCTTC	CASFDKSSIYGYTF	NA	NA	TRBV28	TRBJ1-2
TGCGCCAGCAGCCTGGACAGGGGAAGCGACGAGCAGTACTTC	CASSLDRGSDEQYF	TRBD1	NA	TRBV4-3	TRBJ2-7
TGTGCCAGCATTTCGGTAGCGGGAGTATCGGATACGCAGTATTTT	CASISVAGVSDTQYF	TRBD2	NA	TRBV28	TRBJ2-3
TGTGCCAGCAGTAATCAGGGTTCATTTAACTATGGCTACACCTTC	CASSNQGSFNYGYTF	NA	NA	TRBV6-6	TRBJ1-2
TGTGCCAGCCGCGGACGTCTCACTCAAGAAGCTTTCTTT	CASRGRLTQEAFF	NA	NA	TRBV6-5	TRBJ1-1
TGTGGTTGCAGAGGACCGGGAGGCTACACCTTC	CGCRGPGGYTF	NA	NA	TRBV27	TRBJ1-2
TGTGCCAGTCTTGACGGAATCTCCTACGAGCAGTACTTC	CASLDGISYEQYF	NA	NA	TRBV19	TRBJ2-7
TGTGCCAGCATTCGGGGGGGGATGAACACTGAAGCTTTCTTT	CASIRGGMNTEAFF	NA	NA	TRBV6-5	TRBJ1-1
TGTGCCAGCAGCTTAGCGCCAGGGGTTGAGGGGGACACCATATATTTT	CASSLAPGVEGDTIYF	NA	NA	TRBV7-6	TRBJ1-3
TGTGCCAGCAGTGAAGTTAGACAATTTAATGAAAAACTGTTTTTT	CASSEVRQFNEKLFF	NA	NA	TRBV25-1	TRBJ1-4
TGCGCCAGCAGCTTGGAGGGCGGGAATAATTCACCCCTCCACTTT	CASSLEGGNNSPLHF	NA	NA	TRBV5-1	TRBJ1-6